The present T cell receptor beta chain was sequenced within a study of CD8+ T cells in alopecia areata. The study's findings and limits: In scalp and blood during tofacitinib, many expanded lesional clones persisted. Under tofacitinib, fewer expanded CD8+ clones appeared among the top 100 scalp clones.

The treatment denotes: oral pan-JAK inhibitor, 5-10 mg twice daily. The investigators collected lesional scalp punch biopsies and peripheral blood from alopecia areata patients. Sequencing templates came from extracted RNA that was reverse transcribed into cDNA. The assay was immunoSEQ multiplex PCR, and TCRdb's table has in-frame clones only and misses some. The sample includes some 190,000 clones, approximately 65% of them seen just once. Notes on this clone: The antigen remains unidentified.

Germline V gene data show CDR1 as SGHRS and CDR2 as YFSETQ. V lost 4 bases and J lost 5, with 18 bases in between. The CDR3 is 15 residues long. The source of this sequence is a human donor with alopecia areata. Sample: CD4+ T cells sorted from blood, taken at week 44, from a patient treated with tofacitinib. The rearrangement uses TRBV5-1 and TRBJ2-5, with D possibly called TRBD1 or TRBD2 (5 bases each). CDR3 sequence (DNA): TGCGCCAGCAGCACCCGACCGGGGCCGGGGGAGACCCAGTACTTC. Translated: CASSTRPGPGETQYF. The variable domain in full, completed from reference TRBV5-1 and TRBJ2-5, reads KAGVTQTPRYLIKTRGQQVTLSCSPISGHRSVSWYQQTPGQGLQFLFEYFSETQRNKGNFPGRFSGRQFSNSRSEMNVSTLELGDSALYLCASSTRPGPGETQYFGPGTRLLVL.